Here is one TCR beta chain with its context. Its antigen remains undetermined. No per-base quality is available; no much larger clone lies one base away. The CDR3 covers 14 residues, taking in both the cysteine and the phenylalanine. Just CDR3 DNA is preserved here, 42 bases in frame from base 1. Deletion took 4 bases off V and 5 bases off J, with a span of 17 bases between the germline ends. CDR1 and CDR2 are read off the germline V gene (reference sequence) as GTSNPN and SVGIG. These data belong to a study of patients with pleural tuberculosis (dated by TCRdb to between 2013 and 2015). These reads were obtained on an Illumina Genome Analyzer IIx. TCRdb reprocessing: public reads trimmed at Q25 with fastp, clones called with MiXCR, in-frame beta chains kept. Rows are combined by CDR3 protein, so each entry shows the most common genes and DNA. This sample gives almost 30,000 distinct CDR3 sequences in total; over 15% of them show up just once. The ten largest make up 3.5% of the sample.

Sequences were obtained from peripheral blood. The chain uses TRBV30 and TRBJ1-1, with no reliable assignment of the D segment. This TCR was sampled from a human donor with pleural tuberculosis. This receptor carries the CDR3 CAWTLAPRGTEAFF. The DNA sequence is as follows: TGTGCCTGGACCCTAGCACCCCGAGGGACTGAAGCTTTCTTT.